One sample yielded the 8 T cell receptor beta chains listed below, sequenced in a study of T cells after yellow fever vaccination. Each CDR3 protein is one row after TCRdb ran MiXCR on the 5' RACE reads. The table lists about 320,000 distinct CDR3 sequences, 3.5% to 5% of them singletons, with roughly 21% in the top ten. The sequences come from PBMCs, collected 15 days after the yellow fever booster vaccination. These receptors all come from a young man who received the YFV17D yellow fever vaccine.

This clonotype has just a few counts. The rearrangement joins TRBV20-1 to TRBJ2-2; no clear D. Germline CDR1 DFQATT, CDR2 SNEGSKA (reference sequence). V was clipped by 6 bases and J by 3 bases, with 11 bases between them. The CDR3 is 13 residues long. CDR3 amino acids: CSAPTWDTGELFF. The CDR3 DNA reads TGCAGTGCGCCGACCTGGGACACCGGGGAGCTGTTTTTT.

This clonotype was detected a few times. The genes are TRBV5-1 and TRBJ2-3; D is undetermined. CDR1 is SGHRS and CDR2 is YFSETQ in the germline V gene. CDR3 size: 18 residues. Trimming removed 0 bases at V and 1 base at J, with 18 bases between. The CDR3 protein is CASSLEVNRRQGTDTQYF. CDR3 nucleotide sequence: TGCGCCAGCAGCTTGGAAGTCAACCGCAGGCAGGGCACAGATACGCAGTATTTT.

The chain is built from TRBV27 and TRBJ2-1; a weak D match, TRBD1 (6 bases). There are 14 residues in the CDR3. Germline CDR1 reads MNHEY; CDR2 reads SMNVEV (reference sequence). The germline V and J ends were trimmed by 5 bases and 5 bases, with 13 bases remaining between them. This CDR3 is CASSHTGSNNEQFF. The DNA of the CDR3 is TGTGCCAGCAGTCACACAGGGTCCAACAATGAGCAGTTCTTC.

This clonotype was picked up many times. The V and J genes are TRBV7-9 and TRBJ2-3; D is ambiguous. Per germline, CDR1 SEHNR and CDR2 FQNEAQ (reference sequence). The CDR3 is made up of 12 amino acids. The ends were cut back, 5 bases at V and 6 bases at J, with 9 bases in the middle. CDR3 bases: TGTGCCAGCAGCCCCCCATGGGATACGCAGTATTTT. Protein sequence: CASSPPWDTQYF.

The table lists this clonotype with many counts. V gene TRBV27 combines with J gene TRBJ2-5; TRBD1 agrees at 12 bases. Germline assignment: CDR1 MNHEY and CDR2 SMNVEV (reference sequence). The CDR3 loop spans 15 amino acids. The trim removed 4 bases at V and 5 bases at J, leaving 5 bases unmatched. The CDR3 coding sequence is TGTGCCAGCAGTTCGGGGACAGGGGGCGTGGAGACCCAGTACTTC. Translating it yields CASSSGTGGVETQYF.

This clonotype was counted a few times. The DNA for the CDR3 is TGTGCCAGCAGCCCACCGGCGGGGGGCATGGCTGAAGCTTTCTTT. This gives the protein CASSPPAGGMAEAFF. The chain has TRBV7-9 and TRBJ1-1, with D perhaps matching TRBD1 (6 bases). This CDR3 has 15 residues. The germline CDR1 and CDR2 sequences are SEHNR and FQNEAQ (reference sequence). Deletions cut 5 bases from V and 6 bases from J, with 19 bases between.

This clonotype was counted at least ten times. The chain has TRBV4-1 and TRBJ2-2; D perhaps matches TRBD1 (5 bases). The V and J ends lost 1 base and 6 bases respectively, with 9 bases between them. Germline CDR1 is MGHRA and CDR2 is YSYEKL. The length of the CDR3 is 14 residues. In DNA form, the CDR3 reads TGCGCCAGCAGCCAAGCTTCAGGGTCCGGGGAGCTGTTTTTT. Translating gives CASSQASGSGELFF.

This clonotype was detected ten times or more. The rearrangement uses TRBV6-2 or TRBV6-3 and TRBJ2-7; tentatively, D is TRBD1 (6 bases). This CDR3 is built from 14 residues. Trimming left V 7 bases short and J 7 bases short, with 20 bases between. Germline V gene sequence: CDR1 MNHEY, CDR2 SVGEGT. The CDR3: CASMRNRVSSEQYV. CDR3 in DNA: TGTGCCAGCATGAGGAACAGGGTTTCTTCTGAGCAGTACGTC.